This T cell receptor (beta chain) originates from a study of Ad26.COV2.S vaccination and SARS-CoV-2 variants. The treatment is: around 19 received Ad26.COV2.S at low or high dose, single or two shots; roughly five received placebo; per-sample allocation not given. Material that was analyzed had been drawn on day 63 after the first vaccine or placebo injection. This table comes from immunoSEQ multiplex PCR, and its TCRdb copy is limited to in-frame clones, with some not included. The sample carries about 350,000 clones, approximately 85% recorded once. This receptor was identified in a person between 18 and 65 years old who received the Ad26.COV2.S COVID-19 vaccine or a placebo. The source material was peripheral blood, sampled in a trial of Ad26.COV2.S vaccine versus placebo.

The CDR3 is CASSLRRDSGGNTGELFF. CDR3 coding DNA: TGTGCCAGCAGTCTCCGGCGGGATAGCGGGGGGAACACCGGGGAGCTGTTTTTT. V usage is TRBV28 and J usage is TRBJ2-2; 9 bases are shared with TRBD2. V lost 5 bases and J lost 1; bases outside the gene matches: 11. The CDR3 is 18 residues long. Germline CDR1 and CDR2: MDHEN and SYDVKM. The variable domain in full, with the rest retrieved from reference TRBV28 and TRBJ2-2, is DVKVTQSSRYLVKRTGEKVFLECVQDMDHENMFWYRQDPGLGLRLIYFSYDVKMKEKGDIPEGYSVSREKKERFSLILESASTNQTSMYLCASSLRRDSGGNTGELFFGEGSRLTVL.